This T cell receptor beta chain was sequenced during a study of shared clonotypes between healthy human individuals (dated by TCRdb to the early 2020s). Background for the entire study: A few men and two women, aged 18 to 49 years, made up the cohort. Each donor's leukapheresis produced roughly between about 0.8 and 8.9 billion PBMCs. Libraries were prepared and TCR repertoires were sequenced by different laboratories using diverse techniques, in order to increase sequencing depth and limit assay-specific biases. Blood TCR repertoires of a handful of healthy adults were deeply sequenced to estimate repertoire size and the extent of clonotype sharing between individuals. For each donor, CD4 naive and CD4 memory were each given three plates, CD8 naive was given two plates, and CD8 memory was given one plate.

The donors were healthy, HIV-negative adults with no recently reported acute infections or vaccinations. Every donor was a Caucasian adult living in Nashville, Tennessee, USA. CD8 memory samples consisted of magnetically selected CD45RO+ cells combined with CCR7-negative CD45RA+ effector memory (TemRA) cells. Blood was obtained by leukapheresis, after which PBMCs were separated by Ficoll-Histopaque density gradient centrifugation and cryopreserved in liquid nitrogen vapor phase. Analytical flow cytometry was used to check the purity and quantity of each magnetically sorted T cell population. From each sorted fraction, genomic DNA was isolated and quantified by UV absorbance on a Nanodrop 2000c. Study-level results and caveats: Sampling was restricted to blood, and TCR repertoires in tissue are likely to differ from TCR repertoires in blood. Across a few donors, around 5% of naive CD4, roughly 3.8% of naive CD8, around 2.5% of memory CD4, and under 0.45% of memory CD8 clonotypes were shared. Pairwise subsampling indicated that sequencing depth was expected to affect the degree of clonotype sharing among donors. Estimated clonotype richness was generally larger for naive than for memory subsets. The small number of donors limited the genetic and exposure-history diversity represented. Compared with non-shared clonotypes, clonotypes shared by all four sorted-subset donors had higher generation probabilities. Rarefaction of sorted-subset datasets indicated incomplete sequencing despite the large sequencing depth.

With regard to this clone: Its antigen specificity is not known. No clone much larger than this one lies a single base away; base qualities are absent.

Using the deep immunoSEQ assay, multiplex PCR amplified TCR CDR3 regions from genomic DNA. For each cell subset, the extracted genomic DNA was distributed evenly across all wells of several immunoSEQ 96-well plates, and each plate served as one replicate. For sorted subsets, roughly 190 ng of genomic DNA, equivalent to around 30,000 T cell genomes, went into each replicate PCR. Purified libraries were measured with a Qubit 3.0 fluorometer, size-checked on a Bioanalyzer 2100, and measured again with the KAPA Library Quantification kit. Each immunoSEQ 96-well plate was sequenced on its own single-read 150-cycle Illumina NextSeq 550 flow cell. The authors' analysis ran thus. The immunoSEQ output contained only junctional sequences without quality scores, so filtering could not match that applied to full-length reads. Sequences were annotated with PyIR, a Python wrapper for IgBLAST v1.9, using IMGT germline references to assign V/J genes and CDR3. Reads were removed for weak V/J assignments (E-value above 1e-6), missing CDR3, stop codons, out-of-frame junctions, or ambiguous translated residues. A V3J clonotype was defined by an identical inferred V gene, J gene, and CDR3 amino acid sequence. The percentage overlap between two repertoires was calculated by dividing the number of shared unique clonotypes by the size of the smaller repertoire. Richness of each repertoire was evaluated using RTK rarefaction, the Chao1 estimator, and Recon v2.1 estimates of unobserved clonotypes. OLGA was used to compute generation probabilities for all TCRbeta clonotypes that the gDNA method yielded from a handful of donors. Imported from immuneACCESS, the table was reduced by TCRdb to in-frame sequences with V and J called. These copies leave out some clones; in studies compared against another copy, an unresolved V gene accounts for under half, and the cause of the remainder is not known. The DNA was the basis for D and trimming; V, J and clone size are from that table. Present in this sample are 300,000 to 400,000 clones, roughly 84% of which were seen just once. The biggest ten clones account for under 20% of the sample.

According to the germline V gene, CDR1 reads SGHNT and CDR2 reads YENEEA. The CDR3 has 14 amino acids, counting the end cysteine and phenylalanine. CDR3 DNA is the only sequence kept; it has 42 bases, read in frame from the first base. Relative to germline, V is 5 bases shorter and J is 4 bases shorter, with 13 bases between their ends. The clonotype originates from a young man in good health. The chain uses TRBV11-3 and TRBJ2-3, and possibly TRBD1, on 6 matching bases. The sample consisted of memory CD8+ T cells sorted from blood. Taken with the paper, the label for cell subset or site translates to: CD45RO+ cells pooled with CCR7-negative TemRA cells. CDR3 loop: CASSPWAGADTQYF. The bases read TGTGCCAGCAGCCCCTGGGCAGGGGCAGATACGCAGTATTTT.